This T cell receptor (beta chain) was sequenced for a study of T cell responses to AZD1222 COVID-19 vaccine. Study-wide findings and caveats: The study found Spike-specific TCR breadth and depth rose after two AZD1222 doses. Unmutated variant regions are reportedly targeted by nearly half of spike-specific TCRs. The donor cohort was predominantly white British with a female majority, and clonal diversity may have been underestimated. Vaccine-associated CD4 TCRs ranged over spike, dominating at 160-218 and 743-854.

Notes on this clone: Its antigen is unknown.

Sequencing was performed with immunoSEQ multiplex PCR; in TCRdb, only in-frame clones are kept and a portion is missing. The sample has over 50,000 clones, 84% seen once; the top ten hold about 7%. Germline V lookup: CDR1 SGHDN, CDR2 FVKESK. This CDR3 comprises 12 residues. Trimming removed 1 base at V and 5 bases at J, with 5 bases between. The clonotype was recovered from an adult in good health. The chain uses TRBV14 and TRBJ1-2; no definite D call. Sequences were derived from peripheral blood, sampled on day 0 of AZD1222 vaccination. The CDR3 spells CASSQGWYGYTF. DNA for the CDR3: TGTGCCAGCAGCCAAGGCTGGTATGGCTACACCTTC. Full variable domain (outside the CDR3, taken from reference TRBV14 and TRBJ1-2): EAGVTQFPSHSVIEKGQTVTLRCDPISGHDNLYWYRRVMGKEIKFLLHFVKESKQDESGMPNNRFLAERTGGTYSTLKVQPAELEDSGVYFCASSQGWYGYTFGSGTRLTVV.